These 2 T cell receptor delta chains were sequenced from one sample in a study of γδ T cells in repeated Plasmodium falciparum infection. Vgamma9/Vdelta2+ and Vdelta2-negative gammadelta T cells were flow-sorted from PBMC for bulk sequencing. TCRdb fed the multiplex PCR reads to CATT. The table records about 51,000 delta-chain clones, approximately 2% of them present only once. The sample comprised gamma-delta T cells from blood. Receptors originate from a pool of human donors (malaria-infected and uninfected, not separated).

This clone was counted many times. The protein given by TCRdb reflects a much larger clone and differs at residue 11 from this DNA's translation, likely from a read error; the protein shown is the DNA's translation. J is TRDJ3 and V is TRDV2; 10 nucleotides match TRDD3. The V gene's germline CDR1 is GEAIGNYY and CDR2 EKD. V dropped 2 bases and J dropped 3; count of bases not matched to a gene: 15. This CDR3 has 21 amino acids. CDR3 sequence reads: CACDKLMGDTITNWDTRQMFF. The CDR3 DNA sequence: TGTGCCTGTGACAAGTTGATGGGGGATACCATAACGAACTGGGACACCCGACAGATGTTTTTC.

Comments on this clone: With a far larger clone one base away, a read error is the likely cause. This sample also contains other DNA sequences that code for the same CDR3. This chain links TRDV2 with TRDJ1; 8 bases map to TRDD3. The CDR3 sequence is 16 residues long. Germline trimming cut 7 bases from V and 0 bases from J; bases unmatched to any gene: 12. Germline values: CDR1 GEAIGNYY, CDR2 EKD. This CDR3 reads CACEALGELDTDKLIF. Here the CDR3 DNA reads TGTGCCTGCGAGGCCCTGGGGGAACTCGACACCGATAAACTCATCTTT.